The sequence of this T cell receptor beta chain was determined in a study of blood T cell repertoires in COVID-19. This table comes from immunoSEQ multiplex PCR, and its TCRdb copy is limited to in-frame clones, with some not included. The table lists some 48,000 clones, around 84% of them singletons. Sample: peripheral blood. The TCR comes from a human donor in a cohort sampled during active COVID-19.

CDR3 nucleotides: TGTGCCAGCACCCGGACAACAAGCTCCTACGAGCAGTACGTC. Translated, it gives CASTRTTSSYEQYV. The chain couples TRBV6-5 to TRBJ2-7, with D perhaps TRBD1 (5 bases). With 7 bases removed from V and 0 bases from J, the gap between germline ends came to 13 bases. Germline CDR1 MNHEY, CDR2 SVGAGI. The CDR3 length is 14 residues.